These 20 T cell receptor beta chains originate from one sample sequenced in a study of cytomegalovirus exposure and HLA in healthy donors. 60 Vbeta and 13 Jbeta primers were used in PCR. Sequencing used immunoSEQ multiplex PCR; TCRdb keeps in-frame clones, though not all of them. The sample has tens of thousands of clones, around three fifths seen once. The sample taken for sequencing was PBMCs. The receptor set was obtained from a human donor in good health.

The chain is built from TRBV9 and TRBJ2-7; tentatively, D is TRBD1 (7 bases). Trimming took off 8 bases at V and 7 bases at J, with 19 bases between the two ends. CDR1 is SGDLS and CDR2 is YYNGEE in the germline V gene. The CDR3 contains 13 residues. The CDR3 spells CASGQGGAGEQYF. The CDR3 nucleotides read TGTGCCAGTGGTCAGGGGGGCGCCGGGGAGCAGTACTTC. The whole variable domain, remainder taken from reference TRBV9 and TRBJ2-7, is DSGVTQTPKHLITATGQRVTLRCSPRSGDLSVYWYQQSLDQGLQFLIQYYNGEERAKGNILERFSAQQFPDLHSELNLSSLELGDSALYFCASGQGGAGEQYFGPGTRLTVT.

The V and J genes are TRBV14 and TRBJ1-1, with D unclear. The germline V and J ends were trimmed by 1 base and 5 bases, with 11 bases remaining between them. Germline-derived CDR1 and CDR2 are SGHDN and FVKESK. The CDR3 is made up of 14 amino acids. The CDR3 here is CASSQGAGRTEAFF. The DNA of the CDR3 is TGTGCCAGCAGCCAAGGGGCGGGCAGGACTGAAGCTTTCTTT.

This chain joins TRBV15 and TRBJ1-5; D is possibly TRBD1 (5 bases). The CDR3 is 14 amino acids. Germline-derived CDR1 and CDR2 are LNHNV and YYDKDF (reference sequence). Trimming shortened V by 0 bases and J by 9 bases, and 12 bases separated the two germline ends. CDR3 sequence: CATSREDATGPQHF. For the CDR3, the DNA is TGTGCCACCAGCAGAGAGGACGCAACAGGGCCCCAGCATTTT.

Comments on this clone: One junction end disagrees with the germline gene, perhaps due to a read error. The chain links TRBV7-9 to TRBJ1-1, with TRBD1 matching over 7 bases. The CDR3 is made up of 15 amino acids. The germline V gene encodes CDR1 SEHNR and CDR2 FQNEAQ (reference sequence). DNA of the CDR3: TGTTCCAGCAGCTTAGAGACAGGGCGGATCACTGAAGCTTTCTTT. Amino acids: CSSSLETGRITEAFF.

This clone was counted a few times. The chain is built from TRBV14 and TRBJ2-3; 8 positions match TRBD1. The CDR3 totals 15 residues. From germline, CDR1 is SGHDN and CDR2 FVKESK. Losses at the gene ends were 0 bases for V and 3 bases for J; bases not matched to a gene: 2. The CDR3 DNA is TGTGCCAGCAGCCAAGATAGACAGGGGACAGATACGCAGTATTTT. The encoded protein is CASSQDRQGTDTQYF.

The CDR3, as DNA: TGTGCCTGGAGTGTAAGCGGAATTGGCGGCTACACCTTC. Translated, it gives CAWSVSGIGGYTF. This chain joins TRBV30 and TRBJ1-2; D unresolved. The CDR3 covers 13 residues. Trimming left V 0 bases short and J 8 bases short, with 13 bases between. Germline V gene lookup returns CDR1 GTSNPN and CDR2 SVGIG (reference sequence).

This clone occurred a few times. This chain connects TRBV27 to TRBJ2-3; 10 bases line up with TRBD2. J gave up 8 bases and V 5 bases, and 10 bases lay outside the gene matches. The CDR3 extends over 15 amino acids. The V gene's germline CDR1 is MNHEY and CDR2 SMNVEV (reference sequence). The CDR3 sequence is CASSTRAGGPGTQYF. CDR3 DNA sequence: TGTGCCAGCAGTACTCGAGCGGGGGGGCCGGGTACGCAGTATTTT.

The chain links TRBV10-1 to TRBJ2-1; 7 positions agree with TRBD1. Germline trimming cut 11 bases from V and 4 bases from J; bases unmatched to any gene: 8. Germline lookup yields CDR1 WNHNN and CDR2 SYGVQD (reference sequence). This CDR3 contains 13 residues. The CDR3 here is CASGAGGYNEQFF. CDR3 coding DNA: TGCGCCTCCGGGGCAGGGGGATACAATGAGCAGTTCTTC.

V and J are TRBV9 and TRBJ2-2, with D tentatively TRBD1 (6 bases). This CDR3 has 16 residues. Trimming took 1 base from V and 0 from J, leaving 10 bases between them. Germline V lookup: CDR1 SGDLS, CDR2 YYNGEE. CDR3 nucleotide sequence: TGTGCCAGCAGCGTATTGGGGGCTACGAACACCGGGGAGCTGTTTTTT. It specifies CASSVLGATNTGELFF.

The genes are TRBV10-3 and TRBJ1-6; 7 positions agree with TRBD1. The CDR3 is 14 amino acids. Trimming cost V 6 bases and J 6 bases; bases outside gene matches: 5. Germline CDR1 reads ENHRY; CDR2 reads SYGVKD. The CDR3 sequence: CAIRGQDPNSPLHF. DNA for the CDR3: TGTGCCATCAGAGGACAGGACCCTAATTCACCCCTCCACTTT.

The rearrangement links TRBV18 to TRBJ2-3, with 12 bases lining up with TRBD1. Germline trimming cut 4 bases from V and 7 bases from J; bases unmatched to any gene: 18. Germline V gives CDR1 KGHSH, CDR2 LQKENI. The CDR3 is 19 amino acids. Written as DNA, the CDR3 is TGTGCCAGCTCACTCAACGCCCCTCCCGGGACAGGGGGCGCGTATACGCAGTATTTT. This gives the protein CASSLNAPPGTGGAYTQYF.

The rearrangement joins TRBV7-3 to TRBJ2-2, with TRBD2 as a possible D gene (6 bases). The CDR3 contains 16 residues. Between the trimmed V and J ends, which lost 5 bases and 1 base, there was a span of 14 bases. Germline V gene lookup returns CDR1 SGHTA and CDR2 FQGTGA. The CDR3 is CASSPAGPQNTGELFF. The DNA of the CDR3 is TGTGCCAGCAGCCCTGCGGGACCCCAGAACACCGGGGAGCTGTTTTTT.

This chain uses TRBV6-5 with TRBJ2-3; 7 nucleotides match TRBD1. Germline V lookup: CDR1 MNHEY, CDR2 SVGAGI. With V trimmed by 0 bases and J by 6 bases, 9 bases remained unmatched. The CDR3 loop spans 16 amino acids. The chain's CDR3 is CASSYSVGGRMDTQYF. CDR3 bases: TGTGCCAGCAGTTACTCCGTAGGGGGCAGAATGGATACGCAGTATTTT.

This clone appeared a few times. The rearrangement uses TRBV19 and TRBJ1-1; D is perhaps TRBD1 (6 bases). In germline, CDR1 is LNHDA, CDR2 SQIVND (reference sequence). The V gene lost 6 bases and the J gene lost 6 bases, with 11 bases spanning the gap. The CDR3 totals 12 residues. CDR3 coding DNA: TGTGCCAGTAGCCCACAGGGATCTGAAGCTTTCTTT. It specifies CASSPQGSEAFF.

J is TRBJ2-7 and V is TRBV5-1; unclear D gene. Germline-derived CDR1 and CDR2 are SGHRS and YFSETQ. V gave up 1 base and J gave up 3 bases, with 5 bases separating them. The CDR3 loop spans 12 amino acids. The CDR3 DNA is TGCGCCAGCAGCTTGTCAATCTACGAGCAGTACTTC. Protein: CASSLSIYEQYF.

Here the CDR3 reads CASSDRAGNTIYF. CDR3 bases: TGCGCCAGTTCGGACAGGGCTGGAAACACCATATATTTT. The chain couples TRBV5-1 to TRBJ1-3; TRBD1 matches 8 bases. CDR1 is SGHRS and CDR2 is YFSETQ in the germline V gene. Losses at the gene ends were 8 bases for V and 2 bases for J; bases not matched to a gene: 3. There are 13 residues in the CDR3. The variable domain in full, completed from reference TRBV5-1 and TRBJ1-3, reads KAGVTQTPRYLIKTRGQQVTLSCSPISGHRSVSWYQQTPGQGLQFLFEYFSETQRNKGNFPGRFSGRQFSNSRSEMNVSTLELGDSALYLCASSDRAGNTIYFGEGSWLTVV.

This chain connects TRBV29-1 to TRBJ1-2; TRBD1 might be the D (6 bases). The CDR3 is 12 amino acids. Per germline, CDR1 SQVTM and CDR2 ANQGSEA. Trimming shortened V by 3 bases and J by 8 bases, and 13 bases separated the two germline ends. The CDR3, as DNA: TGCAGCGTTGATGGGGGCGTGGGCGGCTACACCTTC. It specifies CSVDGGVGGYTF.

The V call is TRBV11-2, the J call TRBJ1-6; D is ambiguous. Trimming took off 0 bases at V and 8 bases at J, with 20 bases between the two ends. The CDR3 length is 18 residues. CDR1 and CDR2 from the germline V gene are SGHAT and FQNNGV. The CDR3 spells CASSLDRGFNVRDSPLHF. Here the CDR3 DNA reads TGTGCCAGCAGCTTAGATAGAGGTTTTAACGTCCGGGATTCACCCCTCCACTTT.

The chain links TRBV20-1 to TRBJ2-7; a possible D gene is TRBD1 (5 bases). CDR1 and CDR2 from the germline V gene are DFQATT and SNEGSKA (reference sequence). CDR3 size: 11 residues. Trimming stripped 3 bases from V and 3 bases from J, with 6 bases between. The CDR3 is CSASQGYEQYF. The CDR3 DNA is TGCAGTGCTAGTCAGGGCTACGAGCAGTACTTC.

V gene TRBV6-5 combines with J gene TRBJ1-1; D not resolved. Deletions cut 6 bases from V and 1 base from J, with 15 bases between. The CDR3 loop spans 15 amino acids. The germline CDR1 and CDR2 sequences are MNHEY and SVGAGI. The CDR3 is CASSFGRTGNTEAFF. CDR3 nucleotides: TGTGCCAGCAGCTTCGGGAGGACGGGGAACACTGAAGCTTTCTTT.